This T cell receptor beta chain was observed in a study of T-cell memory formation after mild COVID-19. Each CDR3 protein gets one entry after TCRdb re-called the 5' RACE reads with MiXCR. The sample includes 150,000 to 200,000 distinct CDR3 sequences, roughly 31% of them seen just once. Trimming removed 0 bases at V and 4 bases at J, with 7 bases between. The CDR3 is 13 amino acids. Germline CDR1 reads LNHNV; CDR2 reads YYDKDF (reference sequence). The TCR sequence derives from an adult woman who had mild COVID-19 (a few samples of this study predate the infection). Cell type and time point are not known. Sequencing was performed on PBMCs or a T cell subset sorted from them (not recorded which). This sequence joins TRBV15 and TRBJ2-7; D is uncertain. CDR3 nucleotide sequence: TGTGCCACCAGCAGAGAGAGAAGGTACGAGCAGTACTTC. Translated: CATSRERRYEQYF.